This T cell receptor beta chain was captured by sequencing in a study of blood T cell repertoires in COVID-19 (dated by TCRdb to about 2020). Study-wide context: The collaborator samples originated in the United States, Italy and Spain and spanned the acute and convalescent phases of COVID-19. The repertoires were released in a freely available public database intended as a resource for research on the immune response to SARS-CoV-2. The dataset comprised deeply sampled blood TCRbeta repertoires from subjects exposed to, actively infected with, or recovered from COVID-19. The material from the prospective study consisted of cDNA or gDNA derived from T cells, B-cell-depleted T cells, or PBMCs. The samples were drawn from the first 160 participants of the ongoing ImmuneRACE study and from about 1,200 subjects provided by 6 global collaborators. Where HLA class I and class II types were available, the types were taken from metadata supplied by the sample provider, not from assay-based typing. Nearly every sample came with metadata listing a de-identified subject ID, COVID-19 status, age in years and sex.

The immunoSEQ Assay, a bias-controlled multiplex PCR, was used to amplify TCRbeta CDR3 regions from genomic DNA. Processing in the source paper ran as follows. Nucleated cell counts per sample were estimated from amplification of reference gene primers within the assay. To quantify the absolute abundance of each unique TCRbeta CDR3 rearrangement, sequence reads were collapsed and filtered. For each sample, productive Simpson clonality was calculated as the square root of Simpson's diversity index over productive rearrangements. What TCRdb holds here is the immuneACCESS table cut down to in-frame rearrangements. Part of the clones is not present; checked against another copy, under half of the missing clones reflect an unresolved V gene, and the others are unexplained. V and J calls and clone size are as listed in that table; D and trimming were resolved from the DNA. In this sample the table shows about 400,000 clones, around 86% of which occur a single time. The ten largest make up 3% of the sample.

Each collaborating institution followed its own protocols to collect whole blood in K2EDTA tubes. For TCRbeta analysis, collaborators shipped samples as frozen whole blood, isolated PBMCs, or DNA extracted from either of those sample types. Notes on this clone: It has no known antigen specificity. No base-level quality is on record; no much larger clone is a single base apart.

The V and J ends are trimmed by 8 bases and 0 bases, leaving 5 bases between them. CDR1 and CDR2, per the germline V gene, are SGHTA and FQGNSA. Reading from cysteine to phenylalanine, the CDR3 counts 12 amino acids. CDR3 DNA is the only sequence kept; it has 36 bases, read in frame from the first base. Summary of the overall study and its limitations: How much clinical and demographic metadata was included differed by source and by participant, and the metadata was provided uncurated.

This clonotype was obtained from a human donor in a cohort sampled during active COVID-19. The chain is assembled from TRBV7-2 and TRBJ2-1, with the D segment identity uncertain. Material: peripheral blood. The bases read TGTGCCAGCTCCGGCTCCTACAATGAGCAGTTCTTC. The encoded protein is CASSGSYNEQFF.